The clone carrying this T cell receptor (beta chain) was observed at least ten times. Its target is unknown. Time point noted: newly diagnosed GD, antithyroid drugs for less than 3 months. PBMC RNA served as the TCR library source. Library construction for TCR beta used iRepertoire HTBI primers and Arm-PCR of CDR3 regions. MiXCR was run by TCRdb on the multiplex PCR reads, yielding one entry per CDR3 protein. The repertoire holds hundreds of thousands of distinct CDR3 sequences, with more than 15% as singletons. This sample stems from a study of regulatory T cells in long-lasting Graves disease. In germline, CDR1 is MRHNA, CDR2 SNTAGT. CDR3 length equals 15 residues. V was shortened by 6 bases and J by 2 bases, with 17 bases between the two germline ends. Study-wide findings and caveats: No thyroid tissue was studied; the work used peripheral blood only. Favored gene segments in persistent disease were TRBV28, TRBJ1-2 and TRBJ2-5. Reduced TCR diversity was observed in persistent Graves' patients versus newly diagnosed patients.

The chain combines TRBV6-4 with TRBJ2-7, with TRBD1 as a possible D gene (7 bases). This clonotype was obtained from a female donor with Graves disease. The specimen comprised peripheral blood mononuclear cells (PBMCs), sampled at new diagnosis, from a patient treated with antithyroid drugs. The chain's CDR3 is CASRHAGQPPYEQYF. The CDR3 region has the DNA TGTGCCAGCAGGCACGCGGGACAGCCTCCCTACGAGCAGTACTTC.